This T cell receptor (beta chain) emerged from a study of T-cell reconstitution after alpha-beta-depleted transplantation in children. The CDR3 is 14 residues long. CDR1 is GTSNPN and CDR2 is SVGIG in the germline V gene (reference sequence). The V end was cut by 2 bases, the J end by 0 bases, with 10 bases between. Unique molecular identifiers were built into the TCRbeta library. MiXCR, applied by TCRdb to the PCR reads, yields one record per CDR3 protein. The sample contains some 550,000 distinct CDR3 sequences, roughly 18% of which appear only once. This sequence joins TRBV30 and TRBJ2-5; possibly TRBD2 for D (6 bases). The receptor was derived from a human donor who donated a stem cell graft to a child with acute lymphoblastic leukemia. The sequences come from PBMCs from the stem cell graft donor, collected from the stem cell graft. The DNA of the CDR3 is TGTGCCTGGAGTTTGGGCGGGAACCAAGAGACCCAGTACTTC. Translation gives CAWSLGGNQETQYF.